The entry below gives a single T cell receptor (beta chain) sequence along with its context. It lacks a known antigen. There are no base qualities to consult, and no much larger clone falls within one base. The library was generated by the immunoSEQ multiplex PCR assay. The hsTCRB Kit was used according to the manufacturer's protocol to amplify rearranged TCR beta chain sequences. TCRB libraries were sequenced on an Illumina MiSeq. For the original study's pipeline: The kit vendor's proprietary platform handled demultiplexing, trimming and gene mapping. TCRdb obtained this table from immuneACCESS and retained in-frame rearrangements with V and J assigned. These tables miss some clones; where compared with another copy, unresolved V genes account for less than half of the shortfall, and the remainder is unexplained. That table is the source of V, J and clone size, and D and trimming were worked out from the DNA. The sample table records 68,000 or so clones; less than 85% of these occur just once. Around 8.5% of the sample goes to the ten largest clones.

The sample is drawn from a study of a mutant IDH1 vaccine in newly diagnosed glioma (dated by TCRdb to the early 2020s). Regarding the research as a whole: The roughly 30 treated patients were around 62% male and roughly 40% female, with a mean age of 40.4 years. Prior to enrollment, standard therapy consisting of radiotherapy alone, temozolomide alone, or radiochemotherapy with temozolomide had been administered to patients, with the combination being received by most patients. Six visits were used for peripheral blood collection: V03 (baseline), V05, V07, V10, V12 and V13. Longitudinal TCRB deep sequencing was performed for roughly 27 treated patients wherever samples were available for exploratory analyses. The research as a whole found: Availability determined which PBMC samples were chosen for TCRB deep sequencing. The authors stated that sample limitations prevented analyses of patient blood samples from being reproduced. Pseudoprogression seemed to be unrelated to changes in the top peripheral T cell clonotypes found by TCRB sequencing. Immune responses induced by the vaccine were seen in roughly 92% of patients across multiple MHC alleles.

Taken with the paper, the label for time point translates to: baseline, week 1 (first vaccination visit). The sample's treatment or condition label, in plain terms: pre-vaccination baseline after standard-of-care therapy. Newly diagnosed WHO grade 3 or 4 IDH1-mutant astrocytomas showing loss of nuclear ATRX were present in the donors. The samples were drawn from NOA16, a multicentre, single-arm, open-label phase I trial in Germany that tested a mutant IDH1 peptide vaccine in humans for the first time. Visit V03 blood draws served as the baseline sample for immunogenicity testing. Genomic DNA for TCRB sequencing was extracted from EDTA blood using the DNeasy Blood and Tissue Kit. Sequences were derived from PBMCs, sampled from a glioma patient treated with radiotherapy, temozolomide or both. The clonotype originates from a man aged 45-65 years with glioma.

CDR3 sequence: CASSQWSSGNTIYF. The nucleotide sequence is given as TGCGCCAGCAGCCAATGGAGTTCAGGAAACACCATATATTTT. In this chain, TRBV4-3 is recombined with TRBJ1-3, with an unclear D gene assignment. The cysteine opens and the phenylalanine closes a CDR3 of 14 amino acids. The DNA shown is the 42-base CDR3, in frame from base 1. Based on the germline V gene, the CDR1 and CDR2 sequences are LGHNA and YSLEER. V was cut back by 2 bases and J by 4 bases, leaving a gap of 9 bases between them.